One TCR beta chain is described in this entry. The clone's antigen remains unknown. Qualities for individual bases were not recorded, and no much larger clone is one base off. This sample is part of a study of CD8 T cells in Susac syndrome (dated by TCRdb to about 2019). About the investigation overall: Repertoire sequencing was used to test whether CD8+ T cell activation and differentiation in Susac syndrome was antigen driven. Broad study findings and their caveats: The number of individuals in the TCR sequencing and HLA analysis was recognized as being relatively small.

High-throughput TCR beta sequencing profiled peripheral blood CD8+ and CD4+ T cells from healthy donors, Susac syndrome patients and multiple sclerosis patients. The healthy donors served as controls matched for age and sex. CD8+ TEMRA cells were enriched by FACS, while bulk CD8+ and CD4+ T cells were purified by magnetic negative isolation. Blood was drawn into EDTA tubes, processed within 24 hours, and PBMCs were isolated by density gradient centrifugation. PBMCs intended for TCR sequencing were cryopreserved in liquid nitrogen and were subsequently thawed in a 37 degrees C water bath. The sorted or isolated CD4+, CD8+ and CD8+ TEMRA cells had a purity of 90% or higher. RNA was extracted with the RNeasy kit and 0.5 to 1 ug was reverse transcribed using random hexamers. The immunoSEQ multiplex PCR assay, covering 54 Vbeta and 13 Jbeta segments, was used to amplify TCR beta CDR3 regions. Bias from PCR amplification was corrected by using a synthetic template baseline for primer optimization and for computational correction. In the authors' own workflow: Reads were annotated to V, D and J genes per IMGT and analyzed with immunoSEQ Analyzer, keeping only productive sequences. Clonality was computed as one minus Shannon entropy normalized by log2 of the number of productive unique sequences. Public and private clones were assessed among the 100 most prevalent clones of each patient and control. A clone was defined as Susac-specific if it was absent from the healthy and MS cohorts, from roughly 990 published viral clones and from other ImmuneACCESS disease sequences. TCRdb reran the public reads through fastp at Q25 and MiXCR, keeping productive beta chains. Entries that share a CDR3 protein sequence are merged under the most common genes and DNA. The V and J calls and clone size are TCRdb's, not the authors'. The sample profile shows 180,000 or so distinct CDR3 sequences; around 96% of them were found once. Jointly, the top ten make up about 0.13% of the sample.

The receptor's source is a human donor in good health. The specimen sequenced was CD4+ T cells from PBMCs.

The sequenced DNA: TGTGCCAGCAGCCGCCGACTAGCGGGGAGCCGAAGCTCCTACAATGAGCAGTTCTTC. The resulting protein is CASSRRLAGSRSSYNEQFF. This chain is built from TRBV4-2 and TRBJ2-1, and TRBD2 aligns with 11 junction nucleotides. Taken from cysteine to phenylalanine, the CDR3 has 19 residues. Of the read, only the CDR3 DNA is kept; its 57 bases are in frame from base 1. Trimmed from V: 4 bases; trimmed from J: 0 bases; junction bases lacking a gene match: 11. The germline V gene supplies CDR1 LGHNA and CDR2 YNFKEQ.